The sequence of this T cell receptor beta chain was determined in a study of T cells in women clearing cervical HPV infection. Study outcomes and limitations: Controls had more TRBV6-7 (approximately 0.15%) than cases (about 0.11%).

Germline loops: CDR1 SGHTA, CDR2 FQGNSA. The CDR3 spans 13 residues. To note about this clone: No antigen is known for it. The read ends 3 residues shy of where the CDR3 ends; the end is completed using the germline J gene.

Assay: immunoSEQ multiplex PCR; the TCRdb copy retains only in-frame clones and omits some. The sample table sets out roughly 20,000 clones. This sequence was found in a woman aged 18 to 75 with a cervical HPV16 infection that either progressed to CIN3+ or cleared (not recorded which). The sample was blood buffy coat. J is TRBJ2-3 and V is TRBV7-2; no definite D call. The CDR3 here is CASSSEQNQPQYF. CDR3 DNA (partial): TGTGCCAGCAGTTCGGAACAGAATCAGCCG.